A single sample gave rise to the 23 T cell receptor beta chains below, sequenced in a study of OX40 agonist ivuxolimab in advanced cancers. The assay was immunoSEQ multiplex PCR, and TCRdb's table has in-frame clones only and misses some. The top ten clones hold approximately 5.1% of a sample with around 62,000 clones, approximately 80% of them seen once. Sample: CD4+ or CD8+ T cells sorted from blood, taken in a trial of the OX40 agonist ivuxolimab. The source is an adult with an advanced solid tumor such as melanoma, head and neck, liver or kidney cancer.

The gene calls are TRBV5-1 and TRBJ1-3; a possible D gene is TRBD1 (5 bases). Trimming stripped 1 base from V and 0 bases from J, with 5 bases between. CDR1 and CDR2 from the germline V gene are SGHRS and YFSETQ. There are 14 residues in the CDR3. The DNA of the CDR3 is TGCGCCAGCAGCTTGCAGGGCTCTGGAAACACCATATATTTT. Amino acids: CASSLQGSGNTIYF.

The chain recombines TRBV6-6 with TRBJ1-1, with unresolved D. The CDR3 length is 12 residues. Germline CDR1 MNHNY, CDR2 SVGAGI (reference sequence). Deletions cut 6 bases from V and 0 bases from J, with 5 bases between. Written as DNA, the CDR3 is TGTGCCAGCAGGCAGGTGAACACTGAAGCTTTCTTT. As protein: CASRQVNTEAFF.

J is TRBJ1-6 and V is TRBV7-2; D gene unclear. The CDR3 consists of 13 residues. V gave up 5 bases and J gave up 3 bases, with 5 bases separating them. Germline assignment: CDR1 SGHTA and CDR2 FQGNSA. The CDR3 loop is CASSPHYNSPLHF. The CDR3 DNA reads TGTGCCAGCAGCCCCCACTATAATTCACCCCTCCACTTT.

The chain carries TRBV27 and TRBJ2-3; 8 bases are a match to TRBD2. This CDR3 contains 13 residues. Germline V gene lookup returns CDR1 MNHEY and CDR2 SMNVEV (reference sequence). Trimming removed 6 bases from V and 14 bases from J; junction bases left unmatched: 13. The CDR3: CASRKIGRVRRYF. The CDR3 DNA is TGTGCCAGCAGGAAAATCGGGAGGGTTCGTAGGTATTTT.

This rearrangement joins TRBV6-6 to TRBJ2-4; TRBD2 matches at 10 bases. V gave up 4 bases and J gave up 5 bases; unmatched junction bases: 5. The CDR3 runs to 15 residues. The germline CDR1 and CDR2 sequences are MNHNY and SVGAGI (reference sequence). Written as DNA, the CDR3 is TGTGCCAGCAGTTTATTAGCGGGAGGCCAAAACATTCAGTACTTC. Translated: CASSLLAGGQNIQYF.

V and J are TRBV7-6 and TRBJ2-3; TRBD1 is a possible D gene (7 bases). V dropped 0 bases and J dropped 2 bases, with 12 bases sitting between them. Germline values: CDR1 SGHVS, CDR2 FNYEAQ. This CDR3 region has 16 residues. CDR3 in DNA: TGTGCCAGCAGCTTAGCCGGCGGGACAGTCACAGATACGCAGTATTTT. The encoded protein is CASSLAGGTVTDTQYF.

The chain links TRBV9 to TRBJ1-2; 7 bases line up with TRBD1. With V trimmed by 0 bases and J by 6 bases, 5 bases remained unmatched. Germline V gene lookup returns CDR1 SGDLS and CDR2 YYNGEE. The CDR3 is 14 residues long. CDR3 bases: TGTGCCAGCAGCGTAGATAAGGGGGCAGATGGCTACACCTTC. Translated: CASSVDKGADGYTF.

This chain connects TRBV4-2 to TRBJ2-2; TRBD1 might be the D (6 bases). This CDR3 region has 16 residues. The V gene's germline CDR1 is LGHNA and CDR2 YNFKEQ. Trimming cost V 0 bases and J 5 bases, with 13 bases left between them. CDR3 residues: CASSQDYGRGTGELFF. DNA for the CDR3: TGTGCCAGCAGCCAAGATTACGGCAGGGGTACCGGGGAGCTGTTTTTT.

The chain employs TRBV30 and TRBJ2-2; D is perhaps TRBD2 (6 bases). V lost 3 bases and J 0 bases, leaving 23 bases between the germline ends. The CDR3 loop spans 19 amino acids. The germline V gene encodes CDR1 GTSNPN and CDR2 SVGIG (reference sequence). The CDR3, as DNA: TGTGCCTGGAGCGAGCCTCGCGGCTGGGGAGGTTCGAACACCGGGGAGCTGTTTTTT. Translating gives CAWSEPRGWGGSNTGELFF.

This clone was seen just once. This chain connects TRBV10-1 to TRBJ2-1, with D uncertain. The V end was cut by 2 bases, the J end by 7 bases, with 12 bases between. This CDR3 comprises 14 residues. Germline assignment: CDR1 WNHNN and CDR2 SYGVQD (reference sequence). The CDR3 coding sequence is TGCGCCAGCAGTGAGGAGGTTAGTTTGAATGAGCAGTTCTTC. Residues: CASSEEVSLNEQFF.

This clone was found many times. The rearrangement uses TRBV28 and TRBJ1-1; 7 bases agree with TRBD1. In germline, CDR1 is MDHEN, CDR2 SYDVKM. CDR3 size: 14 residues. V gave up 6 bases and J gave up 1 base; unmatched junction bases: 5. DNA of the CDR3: TGTGCCAGCAGCCTGACAGGGCGGAACACTGAAGCTTTCTTT. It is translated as CASSLTGRNTEAFF.

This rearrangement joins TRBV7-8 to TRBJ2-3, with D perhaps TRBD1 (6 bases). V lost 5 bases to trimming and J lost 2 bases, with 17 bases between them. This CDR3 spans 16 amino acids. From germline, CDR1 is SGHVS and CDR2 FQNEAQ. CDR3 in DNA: TGTGCCAGCAGCCGACAGGACCAATCGCTCACAGATACGCAGTATTTT. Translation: CASSRQDQSLTDTQYF.

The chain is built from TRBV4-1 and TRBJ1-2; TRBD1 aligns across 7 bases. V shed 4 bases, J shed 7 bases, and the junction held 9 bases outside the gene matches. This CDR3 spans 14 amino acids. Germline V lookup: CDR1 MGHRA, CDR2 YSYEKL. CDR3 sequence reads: CASSPRQGGFGYTF. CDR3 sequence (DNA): TGCGCCAGCAGCCCTAGACAGGGCGGCTTTGGCTACACCTTC.

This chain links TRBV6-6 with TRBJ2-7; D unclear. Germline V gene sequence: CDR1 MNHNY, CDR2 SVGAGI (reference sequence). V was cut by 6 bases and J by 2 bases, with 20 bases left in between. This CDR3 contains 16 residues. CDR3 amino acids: CASSRRSEWSPYEQYF. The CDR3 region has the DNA TGTGCCAGCAGCCGGCGATCTGAGTGGAGTCCCTACGAGCAGTACTTC.

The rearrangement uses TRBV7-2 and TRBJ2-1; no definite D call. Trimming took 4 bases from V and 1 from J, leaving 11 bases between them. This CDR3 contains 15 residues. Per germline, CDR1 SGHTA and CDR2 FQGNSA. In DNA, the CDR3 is TGTGCCAGCAGCTCCGACATCGGGTCCTACAATGAGCAGTTCTTC. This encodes CASSSDIGSYNEQFF. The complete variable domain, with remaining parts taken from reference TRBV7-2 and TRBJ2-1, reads GAGVSQSPSNKVTEKGKDVELRCDPISGHTALYWYRQSLGQGLEFLIYFQGNSAPDKSGLPSDRFSAERTGGSVSTLTIQRTQQEDSAVYLCASSSDIGSYNEQFFGPGTRLTVL.

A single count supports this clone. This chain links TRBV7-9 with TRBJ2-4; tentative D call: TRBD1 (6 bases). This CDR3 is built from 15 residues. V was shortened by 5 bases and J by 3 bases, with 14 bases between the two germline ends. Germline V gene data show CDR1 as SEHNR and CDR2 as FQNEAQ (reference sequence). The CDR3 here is CASSTTGFGKNIQYF. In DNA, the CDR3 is TGTGCCAGCAGCACTACAGGGTTCGGCAAAAACATTCAGTACTTC.

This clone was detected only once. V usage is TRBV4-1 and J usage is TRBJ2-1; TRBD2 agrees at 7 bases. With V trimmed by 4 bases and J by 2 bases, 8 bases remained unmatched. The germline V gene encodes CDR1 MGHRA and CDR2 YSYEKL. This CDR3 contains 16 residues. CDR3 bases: TGCGCCAGCAGCCCTCGAACGGCGGGGGCCTACAATGAGCAGTTCTTC. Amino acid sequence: CASSPRTAGAYNEQFF.

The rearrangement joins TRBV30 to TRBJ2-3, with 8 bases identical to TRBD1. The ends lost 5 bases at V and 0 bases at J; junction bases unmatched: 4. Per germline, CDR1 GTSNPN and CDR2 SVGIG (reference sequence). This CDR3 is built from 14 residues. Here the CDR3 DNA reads TGTGCCTGGGGCAGGGGGCTTAGCACAGATACGCAGTATTTT. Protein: CAWGRGLSTDTQYF.

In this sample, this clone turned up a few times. CDR3 protein: CAIGIGEYSNQPQHF. The CDR3, as DNA: TGTGCCATCGGAATAGGGGAGTATAGCAATCAGCCCCAGCATTTT. V usage is TRBV6-1 and J usage is TRBJ1-5, with D perhaps TRBD1 (5 bases). Germline CDR1 is MNHNS and CDR2 is SASEGT. This CDR3 comprises 15 residues. Trimming removed 10 bases from V and 0 bases from J, with 16 bases in between.

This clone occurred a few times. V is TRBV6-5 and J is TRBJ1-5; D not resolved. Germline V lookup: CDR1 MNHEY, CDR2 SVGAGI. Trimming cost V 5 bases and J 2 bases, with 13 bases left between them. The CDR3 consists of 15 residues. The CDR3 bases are TGTGCCAGCAGTCGTGAGGGCCTCGGCAATCAGCCCCAGCATTTT. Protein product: CASSREGLGNQPQHF.

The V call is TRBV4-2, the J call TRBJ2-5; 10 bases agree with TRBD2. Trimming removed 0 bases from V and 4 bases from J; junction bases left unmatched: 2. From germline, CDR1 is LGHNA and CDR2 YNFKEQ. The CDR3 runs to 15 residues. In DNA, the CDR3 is TGTGCCAGCAGCCAAGAAGCGGGAGGGGGAGAGACCCAGTACTTC. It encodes CASSQEAGGGETQYF.

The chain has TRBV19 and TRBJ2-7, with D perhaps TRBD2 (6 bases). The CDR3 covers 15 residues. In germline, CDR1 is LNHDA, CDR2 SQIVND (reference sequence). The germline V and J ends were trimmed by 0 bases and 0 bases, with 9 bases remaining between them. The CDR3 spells CASSIEAGSSYEQYF. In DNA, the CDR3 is TGTGCCAGTAGTATAGAGGCGGGAAGCTCCTACGAGCAGTACTTC.

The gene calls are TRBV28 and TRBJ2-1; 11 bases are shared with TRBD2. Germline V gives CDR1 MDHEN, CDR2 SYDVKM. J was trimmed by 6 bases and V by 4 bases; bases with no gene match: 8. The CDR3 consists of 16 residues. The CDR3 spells CASSSTPSGRFNEQFF. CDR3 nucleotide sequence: TGTGCCAGCAGTTCAACCCCTAGCGGGAGGTTCAATGAGCAGTTCTTC.